This T cell receptor beta chain was retrieved from a study of control samples from healthy donors and cancer patients. Libraries were prepared by immunoSEQ multiplex PCR; TCRdb keeps only in-frame clonotypes and omits some of them. Here the sample spans 50,000 to 55,000 clones, roughly 87% being singletons. This CDR3 region has 17 residues. V was clipped by 4 bases and J by 0 bases; unmatched bases: 5. The germline gives CDR1 LNHDA, CDR2 SQIVND (reference sequence). This clone has only a few counts. Sequenced input: PBMCs. The genes are TRBV19 and TRBJ2-1, with 11 positions matching TRBD2. The source of this sequence is a man aged 40-49 years with colorectal cancer. CDR3 residues: CASSTRLAGSSYNEQFF. For the CDR3, the DNA is TGTGCCAGTAGTACCAGACTAGCGGGGAGCTCCTACAATGAGCAGTTCTTC.